What follows describes a single T cell receptor beta chain. Germline CDR1 is SEHNR and CDR2 is FQNEAQ (reference sequence). This CDR3 is 14 amino acids long. V shed 7 bases and J 2 bases; nucleotides not matched to a gene: 5. The data derive from a study of blood T cell repertoires in COVID-19. Profiling relied on immunoSEQ multiplex PCR, and the TCRdb table lists in-frame clones only, not all of them. The profile shows around 160,000 clones, 85% to 90% of them singletons. The receptor comes from a man in his late teens or twenties with COVID-19, enrolled during active disease. The source material was peripheral blood. This chain joins TRBV7-9 and TRBJ2-7; 10 bases fit TRBD2. Here the CDR3 reads CASTWGLAPYEQYF. CDR3 bases: TGTGCCAGCACCTGGGGACTAGCGCCCTACGAGCAGTACTTC.